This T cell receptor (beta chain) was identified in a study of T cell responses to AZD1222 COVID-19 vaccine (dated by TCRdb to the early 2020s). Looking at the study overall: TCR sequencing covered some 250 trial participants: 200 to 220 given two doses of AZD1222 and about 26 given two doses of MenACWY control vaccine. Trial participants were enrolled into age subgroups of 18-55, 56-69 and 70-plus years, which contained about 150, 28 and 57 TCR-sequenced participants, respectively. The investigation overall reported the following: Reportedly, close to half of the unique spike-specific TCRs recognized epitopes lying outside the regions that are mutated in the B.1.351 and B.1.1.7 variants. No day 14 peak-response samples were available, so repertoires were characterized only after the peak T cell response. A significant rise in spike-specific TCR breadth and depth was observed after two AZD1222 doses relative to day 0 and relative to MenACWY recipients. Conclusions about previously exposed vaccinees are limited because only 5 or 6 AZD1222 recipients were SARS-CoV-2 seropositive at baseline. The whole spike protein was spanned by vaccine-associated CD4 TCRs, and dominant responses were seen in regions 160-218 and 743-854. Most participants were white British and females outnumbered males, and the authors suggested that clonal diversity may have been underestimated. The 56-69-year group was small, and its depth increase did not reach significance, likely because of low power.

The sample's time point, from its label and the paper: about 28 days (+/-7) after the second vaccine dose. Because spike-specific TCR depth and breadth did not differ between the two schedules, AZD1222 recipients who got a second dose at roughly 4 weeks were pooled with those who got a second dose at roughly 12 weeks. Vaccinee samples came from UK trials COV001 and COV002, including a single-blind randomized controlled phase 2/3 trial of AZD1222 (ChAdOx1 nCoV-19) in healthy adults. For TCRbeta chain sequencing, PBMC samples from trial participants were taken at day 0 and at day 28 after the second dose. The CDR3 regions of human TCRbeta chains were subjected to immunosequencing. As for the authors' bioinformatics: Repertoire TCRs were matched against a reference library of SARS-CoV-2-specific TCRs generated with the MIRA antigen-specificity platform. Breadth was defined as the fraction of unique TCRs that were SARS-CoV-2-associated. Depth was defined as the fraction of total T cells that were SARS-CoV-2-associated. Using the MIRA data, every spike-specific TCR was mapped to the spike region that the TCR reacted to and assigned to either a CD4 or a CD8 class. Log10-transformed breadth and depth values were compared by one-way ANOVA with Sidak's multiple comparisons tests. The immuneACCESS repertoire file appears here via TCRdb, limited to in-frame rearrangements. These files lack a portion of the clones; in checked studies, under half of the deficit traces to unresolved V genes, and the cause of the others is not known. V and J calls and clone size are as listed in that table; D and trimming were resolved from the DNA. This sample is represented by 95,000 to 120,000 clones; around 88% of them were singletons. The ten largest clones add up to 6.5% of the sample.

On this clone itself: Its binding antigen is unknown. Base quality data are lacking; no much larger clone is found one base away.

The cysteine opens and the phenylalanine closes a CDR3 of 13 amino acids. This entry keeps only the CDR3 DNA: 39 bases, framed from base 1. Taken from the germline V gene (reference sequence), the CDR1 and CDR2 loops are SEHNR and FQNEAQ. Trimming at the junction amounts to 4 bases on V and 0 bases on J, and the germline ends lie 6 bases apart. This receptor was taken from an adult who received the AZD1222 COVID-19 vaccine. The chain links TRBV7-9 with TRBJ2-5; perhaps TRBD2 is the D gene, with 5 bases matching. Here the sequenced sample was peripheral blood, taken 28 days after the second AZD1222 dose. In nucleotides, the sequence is TGTGCCAGCAGCTCGACTAACCAAGAGACCCAGTACTTC. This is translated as CASSSTNQETQYF.